This T cell receptor beta chain was obtained from a study of T cell responses to AZD1222 COVID-19 vaccine. For this clone: Its antigen is still unknown.

Some clones are missing from TCRdb's copy, which holds only in-frame ones; the method was immunoSEQ multiplex PCR. The sample has around 120,000 clones, about 88% seen once. Germline lookup yields CDR1 SGDLS and CDR2 YYNGEE. The CDR3 sequence is 15 residues long. V shed 4 bases, J shed 2 bases, and the junction held 4 bases outside the gene matches. Overall study results and limits: Repertoires were obtained only post-peak T cell response. CD4 TCRs covered the whole spike, strongest at regions 160-218 and 743-854. Donors were mostly white British, more females; clonal diversity possibly underestimated.

The chain is built from TRBV9 and TRBJ1-3, with 9 bases matching TRBD1. This clonotype was obtained from an adult in good health. The sample consisted of peripheral blood, taken on day 0 of AZD1222 vaccination. In nucleotides, the CDR3 is TGTGCCAGCAGCCCACAGGGGGCTACTGGAAACACCATATATTTT. Translating gives CASSPQGATGNTIYF.